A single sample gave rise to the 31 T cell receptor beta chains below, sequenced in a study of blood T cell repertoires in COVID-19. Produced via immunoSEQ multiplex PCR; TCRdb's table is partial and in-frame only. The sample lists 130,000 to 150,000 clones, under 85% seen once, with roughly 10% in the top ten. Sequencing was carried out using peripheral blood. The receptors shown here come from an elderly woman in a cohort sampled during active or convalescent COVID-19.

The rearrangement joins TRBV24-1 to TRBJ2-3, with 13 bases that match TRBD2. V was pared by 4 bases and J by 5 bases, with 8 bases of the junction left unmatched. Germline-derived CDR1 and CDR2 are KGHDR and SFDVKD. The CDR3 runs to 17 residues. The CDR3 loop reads CATSELTSGGAGDTQYF. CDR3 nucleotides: TGTGCCACCAGTGAACTTACTAGCGGGGGGGCTGGAGATACGCAGTATTTT.

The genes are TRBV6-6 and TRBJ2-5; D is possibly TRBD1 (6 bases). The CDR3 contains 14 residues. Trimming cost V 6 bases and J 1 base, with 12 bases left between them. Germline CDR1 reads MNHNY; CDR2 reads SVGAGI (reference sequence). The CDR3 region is CASRQDRIQETQYF. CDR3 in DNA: TGTGCCAGCAGACAAGACAGGATCCAAGAGACCCAGTACTTC.

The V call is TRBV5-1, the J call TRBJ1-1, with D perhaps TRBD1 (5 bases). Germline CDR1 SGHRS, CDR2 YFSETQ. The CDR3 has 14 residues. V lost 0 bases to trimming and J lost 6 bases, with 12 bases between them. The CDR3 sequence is CASSLERGIPEAFF. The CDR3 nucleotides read TGCGCCAGCAGCTTGGAACGGGGGATCCCTGAAGCTTTCTTT.

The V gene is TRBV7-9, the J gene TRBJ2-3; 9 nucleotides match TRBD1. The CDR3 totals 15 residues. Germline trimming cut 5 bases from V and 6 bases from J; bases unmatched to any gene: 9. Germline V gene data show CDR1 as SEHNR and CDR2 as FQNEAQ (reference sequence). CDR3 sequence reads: CASSRPGTGTDTQYF. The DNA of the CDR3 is TGTGCCAGCAGCCGTCCCGGGACAGGGACGGATACGCAGTATTTT.

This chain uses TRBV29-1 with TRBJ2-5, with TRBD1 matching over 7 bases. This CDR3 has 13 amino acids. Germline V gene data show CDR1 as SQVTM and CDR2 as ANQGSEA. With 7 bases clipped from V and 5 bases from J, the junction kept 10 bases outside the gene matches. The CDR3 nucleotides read TGCAGCGCCGTACAGGGGCCCGGGGAGACCCAGTACTTC. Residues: CSAVQGPGETQYF.

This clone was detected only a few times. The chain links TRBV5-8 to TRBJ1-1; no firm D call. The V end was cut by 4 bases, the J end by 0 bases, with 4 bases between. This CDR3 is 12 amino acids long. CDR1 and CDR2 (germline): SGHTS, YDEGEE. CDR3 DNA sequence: TGTGCCAGCAGCATCATGAACACTGAAGCTTTCTTT. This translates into CASSIMNTEAFF.

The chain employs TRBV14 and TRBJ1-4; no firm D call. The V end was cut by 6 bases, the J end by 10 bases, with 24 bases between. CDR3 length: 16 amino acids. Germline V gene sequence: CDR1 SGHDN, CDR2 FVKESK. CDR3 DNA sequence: TGTGCCAGCAGGCCCACGTCCGGGTCTCAGAGTGGAAAACTGTTTTTT. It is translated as CASRPTSGSQSGKLFF. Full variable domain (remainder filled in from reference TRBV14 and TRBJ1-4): EAGVTQFPSHSVIEKGQTVTLRCDPISGHDNLYWYRRVMGKEIKFLLHFVKESKQDESGMPNNRFLAERTGGTYSTLKVQPAELEDSGVYFCASRPTSGSQSGKLFFGSGTQLSVL.

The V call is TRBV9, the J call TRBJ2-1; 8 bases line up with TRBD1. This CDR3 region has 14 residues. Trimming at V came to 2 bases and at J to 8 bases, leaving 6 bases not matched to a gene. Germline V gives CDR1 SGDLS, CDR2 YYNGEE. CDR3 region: CASSVQGAGDEQFF. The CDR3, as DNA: TGTGCCAGCAGCGTCCAGGGGGCGGGCGATGAGCAGTTCTTC.

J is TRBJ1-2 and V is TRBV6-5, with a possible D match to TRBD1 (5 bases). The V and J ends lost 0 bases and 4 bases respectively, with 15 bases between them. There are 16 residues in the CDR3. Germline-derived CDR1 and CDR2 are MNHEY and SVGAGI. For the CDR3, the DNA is TGTGCCAGCAGTTACTCGATCGGAGCAGGGCCCTATGGCTACACCTTC. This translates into CASSYSIGAGPYGYTF.

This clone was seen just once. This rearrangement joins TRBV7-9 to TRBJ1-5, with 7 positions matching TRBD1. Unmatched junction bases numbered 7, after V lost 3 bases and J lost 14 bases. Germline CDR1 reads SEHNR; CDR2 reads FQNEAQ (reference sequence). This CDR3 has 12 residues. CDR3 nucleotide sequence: TGTGCCAGCAGCTTGTACAGGGGTTTTAAGCATTTT. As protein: CASSLYRGFKHF.

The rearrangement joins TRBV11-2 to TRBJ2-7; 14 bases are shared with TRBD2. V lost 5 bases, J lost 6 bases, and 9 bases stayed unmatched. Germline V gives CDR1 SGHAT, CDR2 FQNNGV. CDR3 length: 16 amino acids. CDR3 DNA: TGTGCCAGCAGCCTCCGAAGACTAGCGGGGGGGGGCGAGCAGTACGTC. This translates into CASSLRRLAGGGEQYV.

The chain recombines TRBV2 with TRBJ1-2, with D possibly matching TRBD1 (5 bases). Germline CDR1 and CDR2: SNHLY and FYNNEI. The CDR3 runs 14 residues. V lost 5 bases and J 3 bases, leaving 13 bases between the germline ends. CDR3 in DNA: TGTGCCAGCAGTCTTGGGGGGACTGACTATGGCTACACCTTC. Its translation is CASSLGGTDYGYTF.

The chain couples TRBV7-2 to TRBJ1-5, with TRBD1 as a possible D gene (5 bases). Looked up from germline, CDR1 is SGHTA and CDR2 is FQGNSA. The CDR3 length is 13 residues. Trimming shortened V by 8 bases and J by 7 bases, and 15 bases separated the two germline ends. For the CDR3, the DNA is TGTGCCAGCTCGATCAGCCAGGGCCAGCCCCAGCATTTT. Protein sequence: CASSISQGQPQHF. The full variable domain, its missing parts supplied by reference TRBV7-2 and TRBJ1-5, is GAGVSQSPSNKVTEKGKDVELRCDPISGHTALYWYRQSLGQGLEFLIYFQGNSAPDKSGLPSDRFSAERTGGSVSTLTIQRTQQEDSAVYLCASSISQGQPQHFGDGTRLSIL.

CDR3 residues: CASSRVPGLAGHETQYF. CDR3 coding DNA: TGCGCCAGCAGCCGTGTACCGGGACTAGCGGGTCATGAGACCCAGTACTTC. This chain connects TRBV4-1 to TRBJ2-5, with 12 bases lining up with TRBD2. Germline-derived CDR1 and CDR2 are MGHRA and YSYEKL. The CDR3 is made up of 17 amino acids. Losses at the gene ends were 4 bases for V and 5 bases for J; bases not matched to a gene: 11.

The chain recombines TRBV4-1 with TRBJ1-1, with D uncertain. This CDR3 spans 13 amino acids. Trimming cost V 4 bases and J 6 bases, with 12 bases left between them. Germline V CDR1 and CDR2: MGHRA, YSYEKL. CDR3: CASSRGGYAEAFF. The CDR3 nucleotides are TGCGCCAGCAGCCGAGGTGGTTATGCTGAAGCTTTCTTT.

The CDR3 sequence: CASSLMGAVHGYTF. The CDR3 region has the DNA TGTGCCAGCAGCTTGATGGGAGCAGTTCATGGCTACACCTTC. The chain uses TRBV5-4 and TRBJ1-2; D remains ambiguous. Trimming stripped 1 base from V and 6 bases from J, with 13 bases between. Looked up from germline, CDR1 is SGHNT and CDR2 is YYREEE (reference sequence). The CDR3 has 14 amino acids.

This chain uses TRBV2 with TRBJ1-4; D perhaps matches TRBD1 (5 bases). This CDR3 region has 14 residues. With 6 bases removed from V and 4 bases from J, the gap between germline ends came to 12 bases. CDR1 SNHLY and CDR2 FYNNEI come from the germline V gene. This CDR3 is CASRQRTNNEKLFF. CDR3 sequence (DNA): TGTGCCAGCAGACAGAGGACAAATAATGAAAAACTGTTTTTT.

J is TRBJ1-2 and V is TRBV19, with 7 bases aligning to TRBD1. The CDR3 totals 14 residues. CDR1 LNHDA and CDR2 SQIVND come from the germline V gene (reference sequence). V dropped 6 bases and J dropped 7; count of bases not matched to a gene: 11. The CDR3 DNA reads TGTGCCAGTAGACCGACGACAGGGTACGGTGGCTACACCTTC. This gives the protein CASRPTTGYGGYTF.

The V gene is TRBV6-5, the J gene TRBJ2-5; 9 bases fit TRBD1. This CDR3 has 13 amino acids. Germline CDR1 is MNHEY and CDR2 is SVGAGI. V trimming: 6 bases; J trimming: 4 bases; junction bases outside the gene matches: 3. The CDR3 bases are TGTGCCAGCAGGAAGACAGGGGGAGAGACCCAGTACTTC. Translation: CASRKTGGETQYF.

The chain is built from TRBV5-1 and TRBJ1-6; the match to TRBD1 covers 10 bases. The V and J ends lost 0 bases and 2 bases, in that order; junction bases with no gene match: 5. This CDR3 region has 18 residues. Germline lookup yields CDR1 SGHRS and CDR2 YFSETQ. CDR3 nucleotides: TGCGCCAGCAGCTTGGCCTGGACAGGGGGTACCTATAATTCACCCCTCCACTTT. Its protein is CASSLAWTGGTYNSPLHF.

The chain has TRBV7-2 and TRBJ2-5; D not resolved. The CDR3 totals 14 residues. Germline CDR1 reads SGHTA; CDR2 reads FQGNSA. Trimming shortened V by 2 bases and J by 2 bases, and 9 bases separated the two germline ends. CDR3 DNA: TGTGCCAGCAGCTTAAGCAGGTCACAAGAGACCCAGTACTTC. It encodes CASSLSRSQETQYF.

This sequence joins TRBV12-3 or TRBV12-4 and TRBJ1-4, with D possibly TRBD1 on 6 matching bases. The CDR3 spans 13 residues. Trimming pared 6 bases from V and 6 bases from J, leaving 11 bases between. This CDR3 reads CASRKGGYEKLFF. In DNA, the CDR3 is TGTGCCAGCAGAAAAGGGGGATATGAAAAACTGTTTTTT.

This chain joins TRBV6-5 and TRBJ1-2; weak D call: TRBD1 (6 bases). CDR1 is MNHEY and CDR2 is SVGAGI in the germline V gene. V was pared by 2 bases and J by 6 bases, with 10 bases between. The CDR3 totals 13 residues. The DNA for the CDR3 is TGTGCCAGCAGTTACGTTGCAGGGGATGGCTACACCTTC. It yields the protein CASSYVAGDGYTF.

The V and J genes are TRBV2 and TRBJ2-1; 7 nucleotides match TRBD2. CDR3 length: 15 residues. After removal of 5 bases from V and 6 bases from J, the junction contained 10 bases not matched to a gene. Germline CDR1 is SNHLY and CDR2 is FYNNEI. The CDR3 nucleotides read TGTGCCAGCAGTCCCGGGACTAAGGCGGGCAATGAGCAGTTCTTC. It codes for CASSPGTKAGNEQFF. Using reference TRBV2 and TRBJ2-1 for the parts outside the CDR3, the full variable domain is EPEVTQTPSHQVTQMGQEVILRCVPISNHLYFYWYRQILGQKVEFLVSFYNNEISEKSEIFDDQFSVERPDGSNFTLKIRSTKLEDSAMYFCASSPGTKAGNEQFFGPGTRLTVL.

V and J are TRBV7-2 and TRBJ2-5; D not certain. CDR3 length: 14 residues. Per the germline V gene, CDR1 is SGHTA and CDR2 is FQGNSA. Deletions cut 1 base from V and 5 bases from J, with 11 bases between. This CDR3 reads CASSLGPIGETQYF. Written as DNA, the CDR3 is TGTGCCAGCAGCTTAGGACCAATCGGGGAGACCCAGTACTTC.

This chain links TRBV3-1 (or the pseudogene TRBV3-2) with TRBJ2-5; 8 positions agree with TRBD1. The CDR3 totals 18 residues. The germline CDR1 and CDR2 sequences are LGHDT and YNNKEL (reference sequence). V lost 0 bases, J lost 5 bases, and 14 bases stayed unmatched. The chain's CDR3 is CASSQDLTGRGPEETQYF. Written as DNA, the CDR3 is TGTGCCAGCAGCCAAGACTTAACCGGCAGGGGGCCAGAGGAGACCCAGTACTTC.

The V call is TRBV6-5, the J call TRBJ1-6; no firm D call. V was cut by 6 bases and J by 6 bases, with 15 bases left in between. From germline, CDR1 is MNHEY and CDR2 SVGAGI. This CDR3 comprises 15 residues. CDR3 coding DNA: TGTGCCAGCAGCCCCAGCGAAGGTCGTAATTCACCCCTCCACTTT. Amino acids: CASSPSEGRNSPLHF.

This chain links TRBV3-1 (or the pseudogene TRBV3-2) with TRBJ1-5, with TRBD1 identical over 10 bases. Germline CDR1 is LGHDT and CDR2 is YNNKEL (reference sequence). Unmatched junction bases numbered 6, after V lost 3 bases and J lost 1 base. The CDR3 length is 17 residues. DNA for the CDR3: TGTGCCAGCAGCCAGTGGACAGGGGGACGGAGCAATCAGCCCCAGCATTTT. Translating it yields CASSQWTGGRSNQPQHF.

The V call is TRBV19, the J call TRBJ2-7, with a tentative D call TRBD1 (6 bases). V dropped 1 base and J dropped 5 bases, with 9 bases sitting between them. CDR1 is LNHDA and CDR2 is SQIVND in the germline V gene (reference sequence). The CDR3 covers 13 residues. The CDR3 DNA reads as TGTGCCAGTAGTATAGGGACAGCGGACGAGCAGTACTTC. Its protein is CASSIGTADEQYF.

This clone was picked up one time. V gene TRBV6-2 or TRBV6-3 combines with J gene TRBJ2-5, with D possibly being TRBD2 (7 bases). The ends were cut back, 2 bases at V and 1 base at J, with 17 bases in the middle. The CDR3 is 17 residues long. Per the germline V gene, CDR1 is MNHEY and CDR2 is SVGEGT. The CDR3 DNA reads TGTGCCAGCAGTTACGGCCTGCTGGCGGGGGCCCAAGAGACCCAGTACTTC. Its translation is CASSYGLLAGAQETQYF.

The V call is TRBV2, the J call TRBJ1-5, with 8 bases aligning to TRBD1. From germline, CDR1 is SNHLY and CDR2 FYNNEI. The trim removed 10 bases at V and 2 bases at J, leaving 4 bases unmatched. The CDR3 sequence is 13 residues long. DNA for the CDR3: TGTGCCACCAGGGGGCAGGGCAATCAGCCCCAGCATTTT. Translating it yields CATRGQGNQPQHF.